Following are 17 T cell receptor beta chains from one sample sequenced in a study of cytomegalovirus exposure and HLA in healthy donors. Amplification used 60 Vbeta primers and 13 Jbeta primers. Here immunoSEQ multiplex PCR was the method, and the copy in TCRdb shows in-frame clones only, minus some. This table has about 90,000 clones, approximately 84% appearing once. The sample was PBMCs. These receptors were obtained from a man younger than 35 in good health and CMV-seronegative.

V and J are TRBV29-1 and TRBJ1-1; D uncertain. Trimming removed 0 bases at V and 4 bases at J, with 6 bases between. The CDR3 runs to 12 residues. Germline CDR1 and CDR2: SQVTM and ANQGSEA. CDR3 bases: TGCAGCGTTGAAGATCATTCCACTGAAGCTTTCTTT. Protein product: CSVEDHSTEAFF.

The V gene is TRBV4-2, the J gene TRBJ2-3; 9 positions agree with TRBD1. Germline loops: CDR1 LGHNA, CDR2 YNFKEQ. The CDR3 is 17 amino acids. J gave up 4 bases and V 3 bases, and 11 bases lay outside the gene matches. The CDR3 DNA reads TGTGCCAGCAGCCATAGGACAGGGGCCCTCAAAGCAGATACGCAGTATTTT. Protein product: CASSHRTGALKADTQYF.

The rearrangement joins TRBV5-6 to TRBJ2-7; 10 nucleotides match TRBD2. The V segment lost 1 base and the J segment 2 bases; nucleotides outside the gene matches: 12. The germline gives CDR1 SGHDT, CDR2 YYEEEE. The CDR3 runs to 18 residues. DNA of the CDR3: TGTGCCAGCAGCTTGAGGCGTTACGGACTAGCGGATCCCTACGAGCAGTACTTC. This gives the protein CASSLRRYGLADPYEQYF.

This rearrangement joins TRBV19 to TRBJ2-5; TRBD1 is a possible D gene (5 bases). The V gene's germline CDR1 is LNHDA and CDR2 SQIVND (reference sequence). V lost 0 bases, J lost 5 bases, and 10 bases lay in between. The CDR3 runs to 14 residues. The CDR3 DNA reads as TGTGCCAGTAGTATAGACCAGGGTGGGGAGACCCAGTACTTC. It is translated as CASSIDQGGETQYF. The complete variable domain, with remaining parts taken from reference TRBV19 and TRBJ2-5, reads DGGITQSPKYLFRKEGQNVTLSCEQNLNHDAMYWYRQDPGQGLRLIYYSQIVNDFQKGDIAEGYSVSREKKESFPLTVTSAQKNPTAFYLCASSIDQGGETQYFGPGTRLLVL.

The V gene is TRBV5-5, the J gene TRBJ1-2; TRBD1 matches 12 bases. Per the germline V gene, CDR1 is SGHKS and CDR2 is YYEKEE (reference sequence). This CDR3 has 17 residues. V lost 4 bases, J lost 6 bases, and 13 bases stayed unmatched. The CDR3 loop reads CASSERDRDRGRDGYTF. In DNA form, the CDR3 reads TGTGCCAGCAGCGAACGAGACCGGGACAGGGGGCGGGATGGCTACACCTTC.

The chain uses TRBV6-1 and TRBJ2-7; 8 positions match TRBD1. V was clipped by 10 bases and J by 0 bases; unmatched bases: 11. This CDR3 comprises 15 residues. Germline CDR1 and CDR2: MNHNS and SASEGT. CDR3 nucleotides: TGTGCCACCCACGGGGACAGGCCGTACTCCTACGAGCAGTACTTC. Translating gives CATHGDRPYSYEQYF.

This sequence joins TRBV14 and TRBJ2-3; perhaps TRBD2 as D (6 bases). Germline V gene data show CDR1 as SGHDN and CDR2 as FVKESK. V lost 2 bases, J lost 7 bases, and 19 bases lay in between. This CDR3 comprises 16 residues. CDR3: CASSQLRETAQNTQYF. The CDR3 region has the DNA TGTGCCAGCAGCCAACTCCGGGAGACCGCACAGAATACGCAGTATTTT.

The chain combines TRBV11-2 with TRBJ1-2; D is unresolved. This CDR3 comprises 14 residues. V lost 1 base and J 4 bases, leaving 10 bases between the germline ends. Germline values: CDR1 SGHAT, CDR2 FQNNGV. Here the CDR3 reads CASSLGRHFYGYTF. Written as DNA, the CDR3 is TGTGCCAGCAGCTTAGGGCGGCACTTCTATGGCTACACCTTC.

The V gene is TRBV5-6, the J gene TRBJ1-4; no definite D call. This CDR3 spans 14 amino acids. The germline V and J ends were trimmed by 4 bases and 4 bases, with 11 bases remaining between them. Looked up from germline, CDR1 is SGHDT and CDR2 is YYEEEE. The CDR3 region is CASSPRVNNEKLFF. CDR3 DNA sequence: TGTGCCAGCAGCCCTCGGGTTAATAATGAAAAACTGTTTTTT.

This clone was seen a handful of times. The chain recombines TRBV4-2 with TRBJ2-3; D unclear. CDR1 and CDR2 (germline): LGHNA, YNFKEQ. The ends were cut back, 4 bases at V and 4 bases at J, with 12 bases in the middle. The CDR3 contains 14 residues. Written as DNA, the CDR3 is TGTGCCAGCAGCCTGGCGGCCCCCCCAGATACGCAGTATTTT. It yields the protein CASSLAAPPDTQYF.

V and J are TRBV5-1 and TRBJ2-1; TRBD2 matches at 9 bases. Germline CDR1 is SGHRS and CDR2 is YFSETQ. This CDR3 has 20 amino acids. The trim removed 3 bases at V and 5 bases at J, leaving 21 bases unmatched. CDR3 in amino acids: CASSSPLGSGSLKGDNEQFF. As DNA, the CDR3 is TGCGCCAGCAGCTCACCCCTAGGTAGCGGGAGTTTGAAGGGGGACAATGAGCAGTTCTTC.

This chain joins TRBV30 and TRBJ1-5, with 10 bases lining up with TRBD1. Germline CDR1 is GTSNPN and CDR2 is SVGIG (reference sequence). The V gene end was trimmed by 0 bases and the J gene end by 7 bases; junction bases not matched to a gene: 3. This CDR3 region has 14 residues. The CDR3 region has the DNA TGTGCCTGGAGTGTCGGGACAGGGGTGCAGCCCCAGCATTTT. It codes for CAWSVGTGVQPQHF.

The V call is TRBV7-6, the J call TRBJ1-5; 7 bases are a match to TRBD1. Trimming cost V 2 bases and J 8 bases; bases outside gene matches: 12. Germline loops: CDR1 SGHVS, CDR2 FNYEAQ. The CDR3 has 16 amino acids. As DNA, the CDR3 is TGTGCCAGCAGCTTAACGCCCAGGGGGTATGGGGAGCCCCAGCATTTT. Residues: CASSLTPRGYGEPQHF.

The chain uses TRBV7-3 and TRBJ2-2, with TRBD2 matching 9 bases. Trimming removed 0 bases from V and 4 bases from J; junction bases left unmatched: 9. CDR3 length equals 18 residues. Germline CDR1 is SGHTA and CDR2 is FQGTGA. Here the CDR3 reads CASSLTAGGFKPTGELFF. The CDR3 nucleotides are TGTGCCAGCAGCTTAACAGCGGGAGGCTTCAAACCCACCGGGGAGCTGTTTTTT.

Points on this clone: The germline gene is not matched at one end of the junction; a read error may be the cause. The sample holds other DNA sequences that translate to the same CDR3. This chain joins TRBV5-1 and TRBJ1-2; maybe TRBD1 (6 bases). Germline-derived CDR1 and CDR2 are SGHRS and YFSETQ. The CDR3 has 13 amino acids. Written as DNA, the CDR3 is TGCGCCAGCAGCCCCGGACAGAACTATGGTTACACCTTC. Translating it yields CASSPGQNYGYTF. Using reference TRBV5-1 and TRBJ1-2 for the parts outside the CDR3, the full variable domain is KAGVTQTPRYLIKTRGQQVTLSCSPISGHRSVSWYQQTPGQGLQFLFEYFSETQRNKGNFPGRFSGRQFSNSRSEMNVSTLELGDSALYLCASSPGQNYGYTFGSGTRLTVV.

The V and J genes are TRBV10-1 and TRBJ1-4; 7 nucleotides agree with TRBD1. The CDR3 covers 13 residues. Germline V CDR1 and CDR2: WNHNN, SYGVQD (reference sequence). V lost 5 bases, J lost 6 bases, and 3 bases stayed unmatched. CDR3 amino acids: CASSPGGDEKLFF. The CDR3 region has the DNA TGCGCCAGCAGTCCAGGGGGTGATGAAAAACTGTTTTTT.

This sequence joins TRBV27 and TRBJ2-7; 7 nucleotides line up with TRBD1. Germline V gives CDR1 MNHEY, CDR2 SMNVEV (reference sequence). The CDR3 has 14 residues. V lost 2 bases to trimming and J lost 5 bases; unmatched junction nucleotides: 6. CDR3 sequence (DNA): TGTGCCAGCAGTTTAGGGCGGCAGGGGGACGAGCAGTACTTC. Translated: CASSLGRQGDEQYF.